These T cell receptor beta chains were read from a single sample in a study of human T cells and chemical hapten exposure. TCRdb itself ran the RACE reads through MiXCR, one entry per CDR3 protein. This table has just over 350,000 distinct CDR3 sequences, about 6.9% appearing once. The sequencing used whole blood, collected in connection with sensitization to the hapten diphenylcyclopropenone (DPC). The receptors originated from a woman under 30 with alopecia areata. Some clones in this sample may be carry-over from other donors' samples. CDR3s include the opening cysteine and the closing phenylalanine or tryptophan. The D gene is left open where the match is weak. Size values are once, few and many counts, or a class for expanded clones, and some rows have none.

D	V	J	size	CDR3	DNA
TRBD1	TRBV7-9	TRBJ1-2	many	CASTQGEGARYGYTF	TGTGCCAGCACCCAAGGGGAGGGGGCCCGCTATGGCTACACCTTC
NA	TRBV15	TRBJ2-7	few	CATSRDFRITYEQYF	TGTGCCACCAGCAGAGATTTTCGGATAACCTACGAGCAGTACTTC
NA	TRBV6-5	TRBJ1-6	many	CASHLGRNSPLHF	TGTGCCAGCCATTTGGGGAGGAATTCACCCCTCCACTTT
NA	TRBV20-1	TRBJ1-5	few	CSASGPTSSYSNQPQHF	TGCAGTGCCTCCGGACCCACCTCAAGTTATAGCAATCAGCCCCAGCATTTT
TRBD1	TRBV10-3	TRBJ1-3	many	CAIGTDRNTIYF	TGTGCCATCGGGACAGATCGAAACACCATATATTTT
TRBD2	TRBV5-6	TRBJ2-5	NA	CAGSLRLAGAETQYF	TGTGCCGGCAGCCTCCGACTAGCGGGAGCAGAGACCCAGTACTTC
TRBD1	TRBV2	TRBJ1-5	many	CASSTDRDRVSQPQHF	TGTGCCAGCAGTACCGACCGGGACAGGGTTTCTCAGCCCCAGCATTTT
TRBD1	TRBV20-1	TRBJ1-6	NA	CSAITRQGLDSPLHF	TGCAGTGCTATAACCCGACAGGGCTTGGATTCACCCCTCCACTTT
NA	TRBV28	TRBJ2-7	few	CASSFYGSSYEQYF	TGTGCCAGCAGTTTCTACGGCAGCTCCTACGAGCAGTACTTC
NA	TRBV3-1	TRBJ2-3	many	CASSQELGDTQYF	TGTGCCAGCAGCCAAGAATTAGGGGATACGCAGTATTTT
NA	TRBV6-6	TRBJ2-2	NA	CASSYPYTGELFF	TGTGCCAGCAGTTACCCTTACACCGGGGAGCTGTTTTTT
NA	TRBV4-3	TRBJ2-3	NA	CASSQDRRPTDTQYF	TGCGCCAGCAGCCAAGATCGAAGGCCCACAGATACGCAGTATTTT
NA	TRBV20-1	TRBJ1-6	many	CSARDPGSSYNSPLHF	TGCAGTGCTAGAGATCCCGGGAGCTCCTATAATTCACCCCTCCACTTT
NA	TRBV24-1	TRBJ2-3	few	CATSDLSGEAQYF	TGTGCCACCAGTGATTTATCGGGAGAGGCGCAGTATTTT
TRBD2	TRBV4-3	TRBJ2-1	few	CASSQDRSGAGGSYNEQFF	TGCGCCAGCAGCCAAGATCGTTCTGGAGCGGGGGGTTCCTACAATGAGCAGTTCTTC
TRBD1	TRBV20-1	TRBJ2-7	NA	CSALVGQGIREQYF	TGCAGTGCTCTCGTGGGACAGGGGATCCGGGAGCAGTACTTC
NA	TRBV20-1	TRBJ2-1	few	CSREGLAYNEQFF	TGCAGTCGGGAAGGACTCGCCTACAATGAGCAGTTCTTC
TRBD2	TRBV3-1	TRBJ2-1	many	CASSQVRQGGNNEQFF	TGTGCCAGCAGCCAAGTGAGGCAGGGAGGGAACAATGAGCAGTTCTTC
TRBD2	TRBV7-3	TRBJ2-1	many	CASRSGGARNEQFF	TGTGCCAGCAGAAGCGGGGGGGCACGTAATGAGCAGTTCTTC
TRBD2	TRBV20-1	TRBJ2-2	many	CSARETQAGDTGELFF	TGCAGTGCTAGAGAAACCCAAGCGGGGGACACCGGGGAGCTGTTTTTT
NA	TRBV4-3	TRBJ2-5	NA	CASSKGFQGRGRDSEETQYF	TGCGCCAGCAGCAAGGGCTTTCAGGGGAGAGGGCGGGATTCGGAAGAGACCCAGTACTTC
NA	TRBV10-1	TRBJ2-4	many	CASSDEGRTKNIQYF	TGCGCCAGCAGTGACGAGGGGAGGACCAAAAACATTCAGTACTTC
TRBD1	TRBV3-1	TRBJ1-1	few	CASSQRDRGLSTEAFF	TGTGCCAGCAGCCAACGGGACAGGGGGCTGAGCACTGAAGCTTTCTTT
NA	TRBV11-2	TRBJ2-6	NA	CASSLQGLLSGANVLTF	TGTGCCAGCAGCTTACAGGGGCTCCTCTCTGGGGCCAACGTCCTGACTTTC
NA	TRBV5-1	TRBJ2-2	few	CASSLNGDATTGELFF	TGCGCCAGCAGCTTGAACGGGGACGCAACCACCGGGGAGCTGTTTTTT
NA	TRBV7-9	TRBJ2-3	NA	CASSPRGRF	TGTGCCAGCAGCCCCCGGGGGCGGTTT